This T cell receptor beta chain is from a study of PD-1 blockade in classical Hodgkin lymphoma. Study-level points and caveats: The baseline diversity of complete responders showed similarity to that of newly diagnosed patients.

Every single patient, without exception, relapsed after autologous stem cell transplantation, and brentuximab vedotin exposure varied. This clone is medium-sized. Its antigen is unknown. This table comes from immunoSEQ multiplex PCR, and its TCRdb copy is limited to in-frame clones, with some not included. The sample includes roughly 17,000 clones, about four fifths of them seen just once. Trimming cost V 7 bases and J 7 bases; bases outside gene matches: 9. Germline V gene lookup returns CDR1 ENHRY and CDR2 SYGVKD. The CDR3 is made up of 15 amino acids. The V call is TRBV10-3, the J call TRBJ1-6, with 8 bases identical to TRBD1. The receptor was derived from a human donor with classical Hodgkin lymphoma. Source: peripheral blood mononuclear cells (PBMCs), taken at baseline. Here the CDR3 DNA reads TGTGCCATCATTATCGGACAGGGTAGAAATTCACCCCTCCACTTT. Translation gives CAIIIGQGRNSPLHF.